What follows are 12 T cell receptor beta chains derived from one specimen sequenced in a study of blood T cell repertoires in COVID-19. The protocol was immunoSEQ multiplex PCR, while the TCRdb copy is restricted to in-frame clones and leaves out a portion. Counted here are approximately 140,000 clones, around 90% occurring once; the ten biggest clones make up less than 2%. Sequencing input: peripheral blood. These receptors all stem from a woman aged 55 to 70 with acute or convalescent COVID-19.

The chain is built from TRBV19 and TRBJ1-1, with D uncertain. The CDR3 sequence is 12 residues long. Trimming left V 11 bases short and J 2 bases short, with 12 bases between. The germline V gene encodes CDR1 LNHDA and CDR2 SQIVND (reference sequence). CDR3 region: CAGRGSNTEAFF. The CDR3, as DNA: TGTGCCGGCAGAGGCTCCAACACTGAAGCTTTCTTT. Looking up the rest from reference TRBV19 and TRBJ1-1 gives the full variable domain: DGGITQSPKYLFRKEGQNVTLSCEQNLNHDAMYWYRQDPGQGLRLIYYSQIVNDFQKGDIAEGYSVSREKKESFPLTVTSAQKNPTAFYLCAGRGSNTEAFFGQGTRLTVV.

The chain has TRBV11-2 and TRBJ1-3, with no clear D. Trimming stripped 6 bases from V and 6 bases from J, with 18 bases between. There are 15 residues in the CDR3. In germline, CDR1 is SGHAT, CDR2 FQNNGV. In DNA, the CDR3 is TGTGCCAGCAGTAGAGAGGGCCTTGACGAAAACACCATATATTTT. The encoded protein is CASSREGLDENTIYF.

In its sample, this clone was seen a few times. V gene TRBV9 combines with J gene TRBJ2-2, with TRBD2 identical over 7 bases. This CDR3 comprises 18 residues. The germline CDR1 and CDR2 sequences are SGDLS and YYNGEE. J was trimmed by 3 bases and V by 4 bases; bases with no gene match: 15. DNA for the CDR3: TGTGCCAGCAGCCCTCTGTCCGGAGCGGGGATAGACACCGGGGAGCTGTTTTTT. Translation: CASSPLSGAGIDTGELFF.

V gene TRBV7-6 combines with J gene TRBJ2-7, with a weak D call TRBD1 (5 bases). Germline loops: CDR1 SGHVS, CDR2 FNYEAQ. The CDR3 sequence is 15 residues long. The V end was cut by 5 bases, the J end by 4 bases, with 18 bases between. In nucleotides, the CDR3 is TGTGCCAGCAGCGCCAAGACAGAAAGCCCTTACGAGCAGTACTTC. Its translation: CASSAKTESPYEQYF. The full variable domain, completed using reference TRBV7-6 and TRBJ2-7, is GAGVSQSPRYKVTKRGQDVALRCDPISGHVSLYWYRQALGQGPEFLTYFNYEAQQDKSGLPNDRFSAERPEGSISTLTIQRTEQRDSAMYRCASSAKTESPYEQYFGPGTRLTVT.

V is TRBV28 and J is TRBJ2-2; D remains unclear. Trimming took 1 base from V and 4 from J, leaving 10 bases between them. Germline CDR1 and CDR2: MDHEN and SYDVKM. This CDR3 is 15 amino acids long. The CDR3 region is CASSLLADFTGELFF. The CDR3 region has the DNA TGTGCCAGCAGTTTATTGGCGGATTTCACCGGGGAGCTGTTTTTT.

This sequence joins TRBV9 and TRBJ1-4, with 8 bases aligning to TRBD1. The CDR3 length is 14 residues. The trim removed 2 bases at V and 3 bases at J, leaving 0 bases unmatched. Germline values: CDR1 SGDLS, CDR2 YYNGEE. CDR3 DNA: TGTGCCAGCAGCGTGGACAGGGCTAATGAAAAACTGTTTTTT. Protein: CASSVDRANEKLFF.

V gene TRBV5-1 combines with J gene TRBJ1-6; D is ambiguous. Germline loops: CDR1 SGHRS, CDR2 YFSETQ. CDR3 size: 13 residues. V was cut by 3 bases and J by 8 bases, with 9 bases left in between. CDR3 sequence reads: CASSSNGDSPLHF. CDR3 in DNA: TGCGCCAGCAGCTCCAATGGAGATTCACCCCTCCACTTT.

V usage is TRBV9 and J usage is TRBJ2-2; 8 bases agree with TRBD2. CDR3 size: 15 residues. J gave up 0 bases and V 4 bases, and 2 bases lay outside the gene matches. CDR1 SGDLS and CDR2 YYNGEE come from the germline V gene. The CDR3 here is CASSRGGTNTGELFF. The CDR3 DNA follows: TGTGCCAGCAGCCGCGGGGGGACGAACACCGGGGAGCTGTTTTTT. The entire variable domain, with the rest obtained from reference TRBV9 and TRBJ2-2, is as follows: DSGVTQTPKHLITATGQRVTLRCSPRSGDLSVYWYQQSLDQGLQFLIQYYNGEERAKGNILERFSAQQFPDLHSELNLSSLELGDSALYFCASSRGGTNTGELFFGEGSRLTVL.

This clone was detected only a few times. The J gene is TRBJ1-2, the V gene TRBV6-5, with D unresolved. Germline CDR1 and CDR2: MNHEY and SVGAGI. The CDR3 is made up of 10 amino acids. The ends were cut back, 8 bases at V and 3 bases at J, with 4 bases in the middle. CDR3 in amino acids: CASGDYGYTF. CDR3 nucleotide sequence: TGTGCCAGCGGAGACTATGGCTACACCTTC.

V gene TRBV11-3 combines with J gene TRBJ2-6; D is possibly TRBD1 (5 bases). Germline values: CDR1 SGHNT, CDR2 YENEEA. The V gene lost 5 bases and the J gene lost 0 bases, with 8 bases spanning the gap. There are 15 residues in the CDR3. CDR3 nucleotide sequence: TGTGCCAGCAGCCTGGACAACTCTGGGGCCAACGTCCTGACTTTC. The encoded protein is CASSLDNSGANVLTF.

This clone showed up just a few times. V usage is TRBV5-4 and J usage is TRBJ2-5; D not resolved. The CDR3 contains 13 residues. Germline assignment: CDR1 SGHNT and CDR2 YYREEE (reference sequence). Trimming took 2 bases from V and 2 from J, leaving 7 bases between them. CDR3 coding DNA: TGTGCCAGCAGCTTACAGATACAAGAGACCCAGTACTTC. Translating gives CASSLQIQETQYF.

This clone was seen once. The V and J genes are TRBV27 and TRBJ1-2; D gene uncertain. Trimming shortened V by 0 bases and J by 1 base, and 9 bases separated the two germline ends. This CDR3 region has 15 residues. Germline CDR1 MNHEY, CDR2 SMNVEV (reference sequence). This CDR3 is CASSLSFGVNYGYTF. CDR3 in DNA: TGTGCCAGCAGTTTATCTTTCGGGGTTAACTATGGCTACACCTTC.